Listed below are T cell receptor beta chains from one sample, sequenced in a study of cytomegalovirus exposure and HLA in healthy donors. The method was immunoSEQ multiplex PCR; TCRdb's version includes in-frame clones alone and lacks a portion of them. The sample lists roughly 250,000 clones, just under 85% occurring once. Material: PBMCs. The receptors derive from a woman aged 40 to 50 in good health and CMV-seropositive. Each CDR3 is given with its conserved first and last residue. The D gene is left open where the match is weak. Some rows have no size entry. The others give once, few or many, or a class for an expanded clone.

CDR3aa: CASSQETGVTEAFF
CDR3nt: TGTGCCAGCAGCCAAGAGACAGGGGTCACTGAAGCTTTCTTT
j_gene: TRBJ1-1
v_gene: TRBV4-2
abundance: .
d_gene: TRBD1

CDR3aa: CASSRGGSMPDTQYF
CDR3nt: TGTGCCAGCAGCCGGGGCGGGAGTATGCCAGATACGCAGTATTTT
j_gene: TRBJ2-3
v_gene: TRBV7-2
abundance: .
d_gene: TRBD2

CDR3aa: CASSVVQDYYEQYF
CDR3nt: TGTGCCAGCAGCGTAGTTCAGGATTACTACGAGCAGTACTTC
j_gene: TRBJ2-7
v_gene: TRBV9
abundance: .
d_gene: .

CDR3aa: CAISESRGSEYF
CDR3nt: TGTGCCATCAGTGAGTCGAGGGGGTCGGAGTACTTC
j_gene: TRBJ2-7
v_gene: TRBV10-3
abundance: .
d_gene: .

CDR3aa: CASSRSLSGGLGYEQYF
CDR3nt: TGTGCCAGCAGCCGTTCGTTGAGTGGGGGACTAGGCTACGAGCAGTACTTC
j_gene: TRBJ2-7
v_gene: TRBV5-4
abundance: .
d_gene: TRBD2

CDR3aa: CASSPRETDTQYF
CDR3nt: TGTGCCAGCAGCCCGCGAGAGACAGATACGCAGTATTTT
j_gene: TRBJ2-3
v_gene: TRBV7-9
abundance: .
d_gene: .

CDR3aa: CASTQAGTLYNEQFF
CDR3nt: TGTGCCAGCACCCAAGCCGGGACACTCTACAATGAGCAGTTCTTC
j_gene: TRBJ2-1
v_gene: TRBV2
abundance: .
d_gene: .

CDR3aa: CASSPKQGPYGYTF
CDR3nt: TGTGCCAGCAGCCCGAAGCAGGGGCCCTATGGCTACACCTTC
j_gene: TRBJ1-2
v_gene: TRBV11-3
abundance: once
d_gene: .

CDR3aa: CASSSGLAGGETQYF
CDR3nt: TGTGCCAGCAGTTCTGGACTAGCGGGAGGAGAGACCCAGTACTTC
j_gene: TRBJ2-5
v_gene: TRBV28
abundance: .
d_gene: TRBD2

CDR3aa: CASSRNPGTVDTYEQYF
CDR3nt: TGTGCCAGCAGTCGCAACCCCGGGACAGTCGACACCTACGAGCAGTACTTC
j_gene: TRBJ2-7
v_gene: TRBV27
abundance: .
d_gene: TRBD1

CDR3aa: CASGAFGGSYNEQFF
CDR3nt: TGTGCCAGCGGCGCTTTTGGCGGGTCCTACAATGAGCAGTTCTTC
j_gene: TRBJ2-1
v_gene: TRBV13
abundance: few
d_gene: .

CDR3aa: CASSQASGGLTDTQYF
CDR3nt: TGTGCCAGCAGCCAAGCGAGCGGGGGACTCACAGATACGCAGTATTTT
j_gene: TRBJ2-3
v_gene: TRBV5-4
abundance: .
d_gene: TRBD2

CDR3aa: CASSFMNTEAFF
CDR3nt: TGTGCCAGCAGTTTTATGAACACTGAAGCTTTCTTT
j_gene: TRBJ1-1
v_gene: TRBV28
abundance: .
d_gene: .

CDR3aa: CSAGGGFGYTF
CDR3nt: TGCAGTGCCGGGGGAGGGTTCGGCTACACCTTC
j_gene: TRBJ1-2
v_gene: TRBV20-1
abundance: .
d_gene: .

CDR3aa: CASSLEGEKLFF
CDR3nt: TGTGCCAGCAGTTTGGAGGGAGAAAAACTGTTTTTT
j_gene: TRBJ1-4
v_gene: TRBV28
abundance: .
d_gene: .

CDR3aa: CASSVWTSGVRDEQYF
CDR3nt: TGTGCCAGCAGTGTGTGGACTAGCGGGGTCAGGGACGAGCAGTACTTC
j_gene: TRBJ2-7
v_gene: TRBV28
abundance: few
d_gene: TRBD2

CDR3aa: CASSSGRDVGEQYF
CDR3nt: TGTGCCAGCAGTTCGGGCAGGGATGTGGGCGAGCAGTACTTC
j_gene: TRBJ2-7
v_gene: TRBV28
abundance: .
d_gene: .

CDR3aa: CSSSLARLAGTYEQYF
CDR3nt: TGTTCCAGCAGCTTAGCCCGTTTGGCAGGGACCTACGAGCAGTACTTC
j_gene: TRBJ2-7
v_gene: TRBV7-9
abundance: .
d_gene: .

CDR3aa: CASSTTSRDEQYF
CDR3nt: TGTGCCAGCAGTACAACGTCTAGAGACGAGCAGTACTTC
j_gene: TRBJ2-7
v_gene: TRBV25-1
abundance: .
d_gene: .

CDR3aa: CASSLDYQETQYF
CDR3nt: TGTGCCAGCAGCCTCGACTACCAAGAGACCCAGTACTTC
j_gene: TRBJ2-5
v_gene: TRBV7-3
abundance: .
d_gene: .

CDR3aa: CASSTGLAGSDTQYF
CDR3nt: TGTGCCAGTAGTACAGGACTAGCGGGTTCAGATACGCAGTATTTT
j_gene: TRBJ2-3
v_gene: TRBV19
abundance: .
d_gene: TRBD2

CDR3aa: CASSFRFGGDTGELFF
CDR3nt: TGCGCCAGCAGCTTTAGGTTCGGCGGGGACACCGGGGAGCTGTTTTTT
j_gene: TRBJ2-2
v_gene: TRBV5-1
abundance: once
d_gene: .

CDR3aa: CASSLVGRGLYGYTF
CDR3nt: TGTGCCAGCAGCTTGGTAGGCAGGGGCCTCTATGGCTACACCTTC
j_gene: TRBJ1-2
v_gene: TRBV5-6
abundance: .
d_gene: .

CDR3aa: CASSLGGQASNGYTF
CDR3nt: TGTGCCAGCAGTTTAGGGGGACAGGCTTCCAATGGCTACACCTTC
j_gene: TRBJ1-2
v_gene: TRBV28
abundance: .
d_gene: TRBD1

CDR3aa: CASSLGTSGTYEQYF
CDR3nt: TGTGCCAGCAGCTTAGGGACTAGCGGCACCTACGAGCAGTACTTC
j_gene: TRBJ2-7
v_gene: TRBV7-6
abundance: once
d_gene: TRBD2

CDR3aa: CASSLDRGTGNTIYF
CDR3nt: TGTGCCAGCAGCTTGGACCGGGGTACTGGAAACACCATATATTTT
j_gene: TRBJ1-3
v_gene: TRBV5-8
abundance: .
d_gene: .

CDR3aa: CAISESSVSSYEQYF
CDR3nt: TGTGCCATCAGTGAGTCCTCCGTCAGCTCCTACGAGCAGTACTTC
j_gene: TRBJ2-7
v_gene: TRBV10-3
abundance: .
d_gene: .

CDR3aa: CASSLRQGTEAFF
CDR3nt: TGTGCCAGCAGCCTACGACAGGGAACTGAAGCTTTCTTT
j_gene: TRBJ1-1
v_gene: TRBV7-8
abundance: .
d_gene: TRBD1

CDR3aa: CASSLVGQGAGYGYTF
CDR3nt: TGTGCCAGCAGCTTAGTGGGGCAGGGGGCCGGCTATGGCTACACCTTC
j_gene: TRBJ1-2
v_gene: TRBV7-2
abundance: .
d_gene: TRBD1

CDR3aa: CASSTRSQPQHF
CDR3nt: TGTGCCAGCAGCACTAGGAGCCAGCCCCAGCATTTT
j_gene: TRBJ1-5
v_gene: TRBV7-2
abundance: .
d_gene: .

CDR3aa: CASRSGRGDTQYF
CDR3nt: TGTGCCAGTAGAAGCGGGAGGGGGGATACGCAGTATTTT
j_gene: TRBJ2-3
v_gene: TRBV19
abundance: .
d_gene: TRBD2

CDR3aa: CASSPLSDSGELFF
CDR3nt: TGCGCCAGCAGCCCTTTGAGCGACTCCGGGGAGCTGTTTTTT
j_gene: TRBJ2-2
v_gene: TRBV5-1
abundance: .
d_gene: .

CDR3aa: CASSLGTRGREKLFF
CDR3nt: TGTGCCAGCAGCTTAGGGACCCGAGGGCGTGAAAAACTGTTTTTT
j_gene: TRBJ1-4
v_gene: TRBV7-9
abundance: .
d_gene: .

CDR3aa: CASSQEGGVSYAEAFF
CDR3nt: TGCGCCAGCAGCCAAGAGGGAGGGGTCTCTTATGCTGAAGCTTTCTTT
j_gene: TRBJ1-1
v_gene: TRBV4-1
abundance: .
d_gene: .

CDR3aa: CASSLRLGGYTF
CDR3nt: TGTGCCAGCAGTTTGAGGCTTGGAGGCTACACCTTC
j_gene: TRBJ1-2
v_gene: TRBV28
abundance: .
d_gene: .

CDR3aa: CASSLDSLGGYTF
CDR3nt: TGTGCCAGCAGCCTGGACAGCCTGGGTGGCTACACCTTC
j_gene: TRBJ1-2
v_gene: TRBV5-4
abundance: .
d_gene: .

CDR3aa: CASSRSSLASTDTQYF
CDR3nt: TGTGCCAGCAGCCGAAGTTCCCTGGCTAGCACAGATACGCAGTATTTT
j_gene: TRBJ2-3
v_gene: TRBV4-2
abundance: .
d_gene: .

CDR3aa: CASAASERGRETQYF
CDR3nt: TGCGCCAGCGCTGCGAGTGAGCGGGGGCGGGAGACCCAGTACTTC
j_gene: TRBJ2-5
v_gene: TRBV5-1
abundance: .
d_gene: TRBD2

CDR3aa: CASSPRWSGMTQRSSYEQYF
CDR3nt: TGTGCCAGCAGTCCAAGATGGAGCGGAATGACACAAAGGAGCTCCTACGAGCAGTACTTC
j_gene: TRBJ2-7
v_gene: TRBV28
abundance: .
d_gene: .

CDR3aa: CASLAGGFGGYTF
CDR3nt: TGTGCCAGCCTGGCAGGGGGCTTTGGTGGCTACACCTTC
j_gene: TRBJ1-2
v_gene: TRBV2
abundance: .
d_gene: TRBD1

CDR3aa: CASTIKTFPRSGANVLTF
CDR3nt: TGTGCCAGCACCATTAAGACATTCCCTCGCTCTGGGGCCAACGTCCTGACTTTC
j_gene: TRBJ2-6
v_gene: TRBV28
abundance: .
d_gene: .

CDR3aa: CASSLARVGGLLSYDEQYF
CDR3nt: TGTGCCAGCAGCTTAGCTCGGGTCGGGGGGCTGCTATCATACGACGAGCAGTACTTC
j_gene: TRBJ2-7
v_gene: TRBV7-8
abundance: .
d_gene: .

CDR3aa: CASSQEVAGETGELFF
CDR3nt: TGTGCCAGCAGCCAAGAAGTAGCGGGAGAAACCGGGGAGCTGTTTTTT
j_gene: TRBJ2-2
v_gene: TRBV4-2
abundance: .
d_gene: TRBD2

CDR3aa: CASRAGIFSGANGLTF
CDR3nt: TGTGCCAGCAGGGCAGGGATATTTAGTGGGGCCAACGGCCTGACTTTC
j_gene: TRBJ2-6
v_gene: TRBV28
abundance: .
d_gene: .

CDR3aa: CASSQRQWLAGRETQYF
CDR3nt: TGTGCCAGCAGCCAAAGGCAGTGGCTAGCGGGACGGGAGACCCAGTACTTC
j_gene: TRBJ2-5
v_gene: TRBV28
abundance: .
d_gene: TRBD2

CDR3aa: CASSRDRGPNYGYTF
CDR3nt: TGTGCCAGCAGCCGGGACAGGGGCCCGAACTATGGCTACACCTTC
j_gene: TRBJ1-2
v_gene: TRBV7-2
abundance: few
d_gene: TRBD1

CDR3aa: CASRFPPAGAKRNEQFF
CDR3nt: TGTGCAAGTCGCTTTCCTCCTGCGGGAGCAAAACGGAATGAGCAGTTCTTC
j_gene: TRBJ2-1
v_gene: TRBV12-2
abundance: .
d_gene: .

CDR3aa: CASSLSPLDNSPLHF
CDR3nt: TGTGCCAGCAGTTTATCCCCGCTAGATAATTCACCCCTCCACTTT
j_gene: TRBJ1-6
v_gene: TRBV27
abundance: .
d_gene: .

CDR3aa: CASSIRSGRVNTDTQYF
CDR3nt: TGTGCCAGCAGCATTAGGAGCGGGAGGGTGAACACAGATACGCAGTATTTT
j_gene: TRBJ2-3
v_gene: TRBV11-2
abundance: few
d_gene: TRBD2

CDR3aa: CASSLVIAGAYNEQFF
CDR3nt: TGTGCCAGCAGCTTAGTTATAGCGGGTGCCTACAATGAGCAGTTCTTC
j_gene: TRBJ2-1
v_gene: TRBV7-9
abundance: .
d_gene: TRBD2

CDR3aa: CASSQGPAGGYEQYF
CDR3nt: TGTGCCAGCAGCCAAGGCCCAGCGGGAGGGTACGAGCAGTACTTC
j_gene: TRBJ2-7
v_gene: TRBV7-2
abundance: .
d_gene: TRBD2

CDR3aa: CASKREGEKLFF
CDR3nt: TGTGCCAGCAAAAGGGAGGGTGAAAAACTGTTTTTT
j_gene: TRBJ1-4
v_gene: TRBV6-6
abundance: .
d_gene: .